What follows are 23 T cell receptor beta chains derived from one specimen sequenced in a study of T cell changes during pregnancy in multiple sclerosis. Clones were read by immunoSEQ multiplex PCR, and TCRdb kept only the in-frame ones, dropping some. The repertoire includes 75,000 to 100,000 clones, roughly nine tenths of them detected once, and about 2.3% sits in the top ten. The sequences come from peripheral blood, collected after pregnancy. The receptors here all came from a female donor in good health, enrolled as a control in a pregnancy study.

The chain joins TRBV6-4 to TRBJ1-2; D is unclear. The CDR3 covers 16 residues. Germline CDR1 MRHNA, CDR2 SNTAGT. The V end was cut by 2 bases, the J end by 8 bases, with 21 bases between. CDR3 sequence reads: CASSDPAGMGLIGYTF. The CDR3 nucleotides read TGTGCCAGCAGTGACCCGGCGGGAATGGGGTTAATAGGCTACACCTTC.

A word on this clone: Compared with germline, one end of the junction differs, possibly owing to a read error. The chain combines TRBV27 with TRBJ2-5; D may be TRBD2 (5 bases). Germline V gene data show CDR1 as MNHEY and CDR2 as SMNVEV (reference sequence). The CDR3 length is 12 residues. The CDR3 DNA sequence: TGTGCCAGCAGTCCCACTAGAGAGGCCCAGTACTTC. This translates into CASSPTREAQYF.

V is TRBV9 and J is TRBJ2-7, with D unresolved. The germline gives CDR1 SGDLS, CDR2 YYNGEE. V lost 0 bases and J 5 bases, leaving 3 bases between the germline ends. The CDR3 covers 11 residues. DNA for the CDR3: TGTGCCAGCAGCGTAGCCGACGAGCAGTACTTC. This gives the protein CASSVADEQYF.

The chain couples TRBV14 to TRBJ2-7, with 9 positions matching TRBD2. Germline V lookup: CDR1 SGHDN, CDR2 FVKESK. The V gene end was trimmed by 2 bases and the J gene end by 5 bases; junction bases not matched to a gene: 10. The CDR3 is 16 amino acids. CDR3 DNA: TGTGCCAGCAGCCAACTGAGGCTAGCGGGAATCAACGAGCAGTACTTC. Protein product: CASSQLRLAGINEQYF.

The chain uses TRBV15 and TRBJ2-1, with 7 bases identical to TRBD2. The CDR3 covers 15 residues. After removal of 8 bases from V and 4 bases from J, the junction contained 11 bases not matched to a gene. The germline gives CDR1 LNHNV, CDR2 YYDKDF (reference sequence). Written as DNA, the CDR3 is TGTGCCACCGGTGCGGGAGTAGGTCCGTACAATGAGCAGTTCTTC. Translated: CATGAGVGPYNEQFF.

The CDR3 reads CASSQAHTTGELFF. The CDR3 coding sequence is TGCGCCAGCAGCCAAGCCCATACTACCGGGGAGCTGTTTTTT. The genes are TRBV4-1 and TRBJ2-2; no definite D call. Germline V gives CDR1 MGHRA, CDR2 YSYEKL. V was cut by 1 base and J by 5 bases, with 8 bases left in between. The CDR3 is made up of 14 amino acids.

This rearrangement joins TRBV19 to TRBJ2-3; a possible D gene is TRBD2 (6 bases). This CDR3 has 15 amino acids. Germline lookup yields CDR1 LNHDA and CDR2 SQIVND (reference sequence). Deletions cut 6 bases from V and 0 bases from J, with 13 bases between. This CDR3 reads CASRLGLASTDTQYF. The CDR3 nucleotides are TGTGCCAGTAGGCTGGGACTGGCTAGCACAGATACGCAGTATTTT. The full variable domain, rest sourced from reference TRBV19 and TRBJ2-3, is DGGITQSPKYLFRKEGQNVTLSCEQNLNHDAMYWYRQDPGQGLRLIYYSQIVNDFQKGDIAEGYSVSREKKESFPLTVTSAQKNPTAFYLCASRLGLASTDTQYFGPGTRLTVL.

The genes are TRBV28 and TRBJ2-2, with D possibly TRBD2 on 5 matching bases. Germline V gives CDR1 MDHEN, CDR2 SYDVKM. The length of the CDR3 is 14 residues. Trimming shortened V by 6 bases and J by 3 bases, and 11 bases separated the two germline ends. CDR3 residues: CASSSTRYTGELFF. Here the CDR3 DNA reads TGTGCCAGCAGCAGTACTAGATACACCGGGGAGCTGTTTTTT.

Details on this clone: One junction end does not reproduce the germline sequence, and a read error may be involved. This rearrangement joins TRBV7-7 to TRBJ2-3; 7 nucleotides match TRBD1. The CDR3 consists of 17 residues. Germline CDR1 reads SSHAT; CDR2 reads FNYEAQ (reference sequence). In DNA, the CDR3 is TGTGCTAGCAGCATCGCCCCGACAGGGTTTGGGACAGATACGCAGTATTTT. It encodes CASSIAPTGFGTDTQYF.

V usage is TRBV11-2 and J usage is TRBJ2-1, with D possibly being TRBD2 (6 bases). Germline values: CDR1 SGHAT, CDR2 FQNNGV. V lost 0 bases, J lost 0 bases, and 9 bases lay in between. This CDR3 is built from 16 residues. CDR3 nucleotide sequence: TGTGCCAGCAGCTTAGATCGGCGGGACTCCTACAATGAGCAGTTCTTC. Translating gives CASSLDRRDSYNEQFF.

The chain carries TRBV6-5 and TRBJ2-5, with D perhaps TRBD1 (6 bases). CDR3 length: 14 residues. Trimming cost V 3 bases and J 4 bases, with 12 bases left between them. CDR1 is MNHEY, CDR2 SVGAGI, per germline. As DNA, the CDR3 is TGTGCCAGCAGTTATTATGCGACAGGAGAGACCCAGTACTTC. It encodes CASSYYATGETQYF.

V and J are TRBV6-1 and TRBJ1-2; D gene unclear. Trimming stripped 8 bases from V and 2 bases from J, with 18 bases between. Germline lookup yields CDR1 MNHNS and CDR2 SASEGT. This CDR3 has 15 residues. The CDR3 loop reads CASGGVGQGNYGYTF. CDR3 coding DNA: TGTGCCAGCGGCGGGGTTGGTCAAGGGAACTATGGCTACACCTTC.

CDR3 sequence: CASRDGTPRFNQPQHF. DNA for the CDR3: TGTGCCAGCAGGGACGGGACTCCTAGATTCAATCAGCCCCAGCATTTT. V and J are TRBV2 and TRBJ1-5; D may be TRBD1 (5 bases). The germline V and J ends were trimmed by 6 bases and 3 bases, with 18 bases remaining between them. Germline V gene lookup returns CDR1 SNHLY and CDR2 FYNNEI. The CDR3 totals 16 residues. Combining the CDR3 with reference TRBV2 and TRBJ1-5 gives the whole variable domain EPEVTQTPSHQVTQMGQEVILRCVPISNHLYFYWYRQILGQKVEFLVSFYNNEISEKSEIFDDQFSVERPDGSNFTLKIRSTKLEDSAMYFCASRDGTPRFNQPQHFGDGTRLSIL.

The V and J genes are TRBV29-1 and TRBJ2-1, with D possibly TRBD1 on 6 matching bases. V shed 7 bases and J shed 6 bases, with 19 bases lying between them. Germline V lookup: CDR1 SQVTM, CDR2 ANQGSEA. CDR3 size: 14 residues. CDR3 protein: CSERTGHSGNEQFF. The CDR3, as DNA: TGCAGCGAGAGGACGGGACACTCCGGCAATGAGCAGTTCTTC.

V gene TRBV5-4 combines with J gene TRBJ1-2; D is perhaps TRBD1 (5 bases). Trimming shortened V by 4 bases and J by 6 bases, and 10 bases separated the two germline ends. The CDR3 runs 12 residues. Germline values: CDR1 SGHNT, CDR2 YYREEE (reference sequence). In DNA form, the CDR3 reads TGTGCCAGCAGCCTAGGACAAGATGGCTACACCTTC. Its protein product is CASSLGQDGYTF.

The count of this clone is one. As DNA, the CDR3 is TGTGCCAGCAGGGCCTTCCACACAGGGGCTAGCACAGATACGCAGTATTTT. Translation gives CASRAFHTGASTDTQYF. The V gene is TRBV27, the J gene TRBJ2-3; 7 nucleotides align to TRBD1. Germline V gives CDR1 MNHEY, CDR2 SMNVEV (reference sequence). The CDR3 contains 17 residues. J gave up 0 bases and V 6 bases, and 12 bases lay outside the gene matches.

The rearrangement links TRBV11-2 to TRBJ2-3; maybe TRBD2 (5 bases). CDR3 length: 14 amino acids. Between the trimmed V and J ends, which lost 2 bases and 4 bases, there was a span of 10 bases. Germline values: CDR1 SGHAT, CDR2 FQNNGV. CDR3 in amino acids: CASSLSLESDTQYF. CDR3 nucleotide sequence: TGTGCCAGCAGCTTATCACTAGAGTCAGATACGCAGTATTTT.

This clone appeared a single time. The chain joins TRBV27 to TRBJ1-2; TRBD1 agrees at 8 bases. The germline V gene encodes CDR1 MNHEY and CDR2 SMNVEV (reference sequence). Germline trimming cut 4 bases from V and 7 bases from J; bases unmatched to any gene: 11. The CDR3 covers 15 residues. The CDR3 reads CASSSRQGPARGYTF. CDR3 nucleotide sequence: TGTGCCAGCAGTTCCCGACAGGGGCCCGCCCGTGGCTACACCTTC.

The rearrangement joins TRBV14 to TRBJ1-2, with TRBD1 matching 7 bases. CDR3 size: 13 residues. Germline values: CDR1 SGHDN, CDR2 FVKESK. V was pared by 4 bases and J by 4 bases, with 3 bases of the junction left unmatched. CDR3 in amino acids: CASSPDRSYGYTF. CDR3 in DNA: TGTGCCAGCAGCCCGGACAGGTCCTATGGCTACACCTTC. Together with reference TRBV14 and TRBJ1-2, the CDR3 gives the full variable domain: EAGVTQFPSHSVIEKGQTVTLRCDPISGHDNLYWYRRVMGKEIKFLLHFVKESKQDESGMPNNRFLAERTGGTYSTLKVQPAELEDSGVYFCASSPDRSYGYTFGSGTRLTVV.

This sequence joins TRBV19 and TRBJ2-1, with 8 nucleotides matching TRBD2. Germline CDR1 and CDR2: LNHDA and SQIVND (reference sequence). The CDR3 extends over 15 amino acids. V was pared by 3 bases and J by 8 bases, with 9 bases of the junction left unmatched. CDR3 sequence: CASSMPAGGSHEQFF. CDR3 coding DNA: TGTGCCAGTAGTATGCCGGCGGGAGGATCTCATGAGCAGTTCTTC.

This rearrangement joins TRBV7-9 to TRBJ1-2, with TRBD1 identical over 7 bases. The trim removed 4 bases at V and 2 bases at J, leaving 4 bases unmatched. This CDR3 comprises 14 residues. Looked up from germline, CDR1 is SEHNR and CDR2 is FQNEAQ (reference sequence). The CDR3: CASSSGTDNYGYTF. CDR3 nucleotide sequence: TGTGCCAGCAGCTCAGGGACAGACAACTATGGCTACACCTTC.

The CDR3 region is CASSDGREGNEQFF. Written as DNA, the CDR3 is TGTGCCAGCAGTGACGGGCGGGAGGGCAATGAGCAGTTCTTC. The genes are TRBV6-4 and TRBJ2-1, with 9 bases matching TRBD2. The CDR3 length is 14 residues. Germline values: CDR1 MRHNA, CDR2 SNTAGT. The V segment lost 2 bases and the J segment 6 bases; nucleotides outside the gene matches: 2.

This rearrangement joins TRBV7-2 to TRBJ2-1, with 7 nucleotides matching TRBD2. Germline CDR1 SGHTA, CDR2 FQGNSA. V was pared by 5 bases and J by 14 bases, with 12 bases of the junction left unmatched. The CDR3 is made up of 13 amino acids. The CDR3 reads CASSNPPSGPEFF. The CDR3 DNA reads TGTGCCAGCAGCAATCCCCCTAGCGGTCCCGAGTTCTTC.